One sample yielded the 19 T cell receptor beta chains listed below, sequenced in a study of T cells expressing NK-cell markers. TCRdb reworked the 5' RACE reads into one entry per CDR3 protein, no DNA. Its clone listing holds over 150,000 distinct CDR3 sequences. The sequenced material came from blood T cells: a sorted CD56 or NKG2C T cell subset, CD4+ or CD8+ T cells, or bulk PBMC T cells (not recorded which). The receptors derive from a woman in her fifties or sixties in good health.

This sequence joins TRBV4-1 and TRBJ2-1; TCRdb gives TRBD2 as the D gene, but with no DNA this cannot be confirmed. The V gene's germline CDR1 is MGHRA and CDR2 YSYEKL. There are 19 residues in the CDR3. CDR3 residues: CASSLESMTSGSVVNEQFF.

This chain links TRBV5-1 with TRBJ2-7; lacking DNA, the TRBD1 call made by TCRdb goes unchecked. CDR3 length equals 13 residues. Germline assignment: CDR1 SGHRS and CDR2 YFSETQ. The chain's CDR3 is CASSWTGGDEQYF.

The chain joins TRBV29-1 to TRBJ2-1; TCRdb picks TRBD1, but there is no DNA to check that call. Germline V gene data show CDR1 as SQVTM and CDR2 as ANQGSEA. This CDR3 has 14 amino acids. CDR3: CSAAVRGWNNEQFF.

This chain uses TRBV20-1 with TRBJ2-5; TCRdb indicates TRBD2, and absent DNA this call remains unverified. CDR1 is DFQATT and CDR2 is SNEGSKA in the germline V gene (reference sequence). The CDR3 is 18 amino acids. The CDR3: CSASRDRLAETLQETQYF.

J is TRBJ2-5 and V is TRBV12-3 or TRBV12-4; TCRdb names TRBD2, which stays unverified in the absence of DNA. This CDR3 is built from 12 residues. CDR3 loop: CASSFDYRTQYF.

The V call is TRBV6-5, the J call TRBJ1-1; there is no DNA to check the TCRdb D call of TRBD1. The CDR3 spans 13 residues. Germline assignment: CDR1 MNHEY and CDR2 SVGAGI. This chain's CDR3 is CASRQGWDTEAFF.

CDR3 region: CASSPRGNEQYF. The chain combines TRBV7-6 with TRBJ2-7; lacking DNA, the TRBD1 call made by TCRdb goes unchecked. Looked up from germline, CDR1 is SGHVS and CDR2 is FNYEAQ. CDR3 length: 12 residues.

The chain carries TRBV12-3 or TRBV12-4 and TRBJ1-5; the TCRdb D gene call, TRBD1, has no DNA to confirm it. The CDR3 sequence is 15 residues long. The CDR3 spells CASSRSGQSNQPQHF.

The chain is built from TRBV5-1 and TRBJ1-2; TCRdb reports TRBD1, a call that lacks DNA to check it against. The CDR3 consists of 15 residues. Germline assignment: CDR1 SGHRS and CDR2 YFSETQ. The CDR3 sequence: CASSETLYRGDGYTF.

The CDR3: CASSSGQEDQPQHF. The V call is TRBV5-1, the J call TRBJ1-5; no DNA is available, so the TRBD1 call from TCRdb remains unchecked. This CDR3 region has 14 residues. Per the germline V gene, CDR1 is SGHRS and CDR2 is YFSETQ.

The CDR3 sequence is CERGVGGVTEAFF. This sequence joins TRBV25-1 and TRBJ1-1; with no DNA, the TCRdb D assignment of TRBD1 cannot be verified. CDR3 length equals 13 residues. Germline loops: CDR1 MGHDK, CDR2 SYGVNS.

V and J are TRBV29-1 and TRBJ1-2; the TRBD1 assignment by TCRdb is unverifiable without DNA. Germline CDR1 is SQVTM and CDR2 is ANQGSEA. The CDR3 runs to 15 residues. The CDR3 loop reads CSVGEDRGRGYGYTF.

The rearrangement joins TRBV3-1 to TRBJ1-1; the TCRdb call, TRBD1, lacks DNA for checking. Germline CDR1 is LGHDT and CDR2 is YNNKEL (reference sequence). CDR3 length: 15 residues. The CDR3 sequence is CASMGAGGIRTEAFF.

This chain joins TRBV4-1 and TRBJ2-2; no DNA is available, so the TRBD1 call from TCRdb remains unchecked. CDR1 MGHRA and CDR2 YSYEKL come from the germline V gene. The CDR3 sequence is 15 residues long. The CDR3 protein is CASSPRDRGTGELFF.

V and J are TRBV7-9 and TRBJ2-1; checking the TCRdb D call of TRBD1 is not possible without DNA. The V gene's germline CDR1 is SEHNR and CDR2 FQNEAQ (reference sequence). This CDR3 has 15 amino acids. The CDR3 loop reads CASSYPQGLFYEQFF. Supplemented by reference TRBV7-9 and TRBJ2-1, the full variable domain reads DTGVSQNPRHKITKRGQNVTFRCDPISEHNRLYWYRQTLGQGPEFLTYFQNEAQLEKSRLLSDRFSAERPKGSFSTLEIQRTEQGDSAMYLCASSYPQGLFYEQFFGPGTRLTVL.

The CDR3 sequence is CASNGLAGGGSYNEQFF. The chain uses TRBV2 and TRBJ2-1; the TRBD2 assignment by TCRdb is unverifiable without DNA. The CDR3 extends over 17 amino acids. Germline values: CDR1 SNHLY, CDR2 FYNNEI.

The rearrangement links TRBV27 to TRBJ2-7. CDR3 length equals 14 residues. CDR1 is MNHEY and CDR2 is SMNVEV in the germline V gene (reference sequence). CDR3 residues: CASSLKSYSYEQYF.

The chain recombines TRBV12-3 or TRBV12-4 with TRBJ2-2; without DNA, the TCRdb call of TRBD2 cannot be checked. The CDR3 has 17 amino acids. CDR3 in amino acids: CASSLHLSEYNTGELFF.

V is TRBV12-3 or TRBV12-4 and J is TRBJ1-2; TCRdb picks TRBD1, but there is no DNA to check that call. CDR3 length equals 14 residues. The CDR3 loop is CASSPTGSHYGYTF.